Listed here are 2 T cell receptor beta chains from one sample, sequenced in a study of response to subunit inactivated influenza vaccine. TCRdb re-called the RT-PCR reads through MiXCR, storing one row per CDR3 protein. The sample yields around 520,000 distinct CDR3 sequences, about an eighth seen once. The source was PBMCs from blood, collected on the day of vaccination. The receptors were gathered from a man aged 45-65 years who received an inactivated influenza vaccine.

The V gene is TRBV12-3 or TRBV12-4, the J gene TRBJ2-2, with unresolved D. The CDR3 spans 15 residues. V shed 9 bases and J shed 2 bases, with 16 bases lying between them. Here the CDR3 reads CASTPITQNTGELFF. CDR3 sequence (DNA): TGTGCCAGTACGCCGATCACACAAAACACCGGGGAGCTGTTTTTT.

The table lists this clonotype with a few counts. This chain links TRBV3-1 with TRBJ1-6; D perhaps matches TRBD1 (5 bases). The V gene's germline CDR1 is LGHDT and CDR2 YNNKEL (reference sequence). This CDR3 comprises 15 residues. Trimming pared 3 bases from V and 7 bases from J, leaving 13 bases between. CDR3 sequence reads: CASSQHRTGNSPLHF. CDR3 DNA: TGTGCCAGCAGCCAGCACAGGACTGGGAATTCACCCCTCCACTTT.